Sequencing of this T cell receptor beta chain was carried out in a study of shared clonotypes between healthy human individuals. Study conclusions and caveats: Clonotypes that were shared across a handful of donors made up roughly 5% of naive CD4 clonotypes. What naive subsets generally showed was a larger estimated richness than memory subsets showed.

Only one count was recorded for this clone. Its target is unknown. V lost 3 bases and J lost 6; bases outside the gene matches: 8. The CDR3 spans 16 residues. Germline V gene lookup returns CDR1 WSHSY and CDR2 SAAADI. Selected positively for CCR7 and CD45RO-negative, naive CD8 cells excluded terminally differentiated effector memory CD45RA+ cells. Assay runs were performed at deep level. Data came from immunoSEQ multiplex PCR; TCRdb stores just in-frame clones and leaves some out. The data contain about 1,800,000 clones, less than 95% of them singletons. This sequence was found in a man between 18 and 29 years old in good health. The rearrangement links TRBV10-2 to TRBJ2-1, with TRBD1 matching over 10 bases. Material for sequencing was naive CD8+ T cells sorted from blood. The CDR3 DNA reads TGCGCCAGCAGTGAACCGGGACAGGGGAAGGGCAATGAGCAGTTCTTC. This encodes CASSEPGQGKGNEQFF.